These 31 T cell receptor beta chains came from one sample sequenced in a study of blood T cells in healthy people across ages. Primers used in a second PCR of about 6 to 11 cycles were a sample-barcoded 5' primer and a J-beta primer mix. TCRdb passed the 5' RACE reads through MiXCR, listing each CDR3 protein once. The sample includes 1.5 million or so distinct CDR3 sequences, 40% to 50% of them seen just once. The sequenced material came from blood. All receptors come from a woman aged 18-35 years in good health.

With regard to this clonotype: The germline gene is not matched at one end of the junction; a read error may be the cause. V gene TRBV10-2 combines with J gene TRBJ2-5; D is unclear. The CDR3 length is 14 residues. CDR1 and CDR2 from the germline V gene are WSHSY and SAAADI. This CDR3 is CASRVPGSQETQYF. Here the CDR3 DNA reads TGCGCCAGCCGGGTCCCGGGTTCGCAGGAGACCCAGTATTTC.

The gene calls are TRBV12-3 or TRBV12-4 and TRBJ2-7; no clear D gene. Between the trimmed V and J ends, which lost 8 bases and 5 bases, there was a span of 16 bases. The CDR3 sequence is 13 residues long. Here the CDR3 reads CASGRSNVHEQYF. Here the CDR3 DNA reads TGTGCCAGCGGTAGATCCAACGTCCACGAGCAGTACTTC.

V gene TRBV27 combines with J gene TRBJ2-3; 8 bases fit TRBD2. V lost 4 bases and J lost 4; bases outside the gene matches: 13. Germline lookup yields CDR1 MNHEY and CDR2 SMNVEV (reference sequence). The CDR3 covers 17 residues. The CDR3, as DNA: TGTGCCAGCAGTTCCACCCCAGGACTAGCCCTCCCAGATACGCAGTATTTT. This codes for CASSSTPGLALPDTQYF.

This clonotype turned up a few times. The chain combines TRBV9 with TRBJ1-2; 8 bases line up with TRBD1. V lost 3 bases, J lost 3 bases, and 10 bases stayed unmatched. The CDR3 is 16 amino acids. Germline lookup yields CDR1 SGDLS and CDR2 YYNGEE. The CDR3 nucleotides are TGTGCCAGCAGCGGATTCTTGACAGGGGAACACTATGGCTACACCTTC. Translation: CASSGFLTGEHYGYTF.

V gene TRBV5-1 combines with J gene TRBJ2-3; 11 nucleotides align to TRBD2. The germline V gene has CDR1 SGHRS and CDR2 YFSETQ. Trimming cost V 2 bases and J 6 bases; bases outside gene matches: 5. The CDR3 consists of 15 residues. CDR3 bases: TGCGCCAGCAGCTTAGCTTCTAGCGGGAGGGATACGCAGTATTTT. Amino acids: CASSLASSGRDTQYF.

This clonotype was counted between two and nine times. The gene calls are TRBV5-1 and TRBJ2-3; the match to TRBD2 covers 8 bases. J lost 4 bases, V lost 0 bases, and 7 bases had no gene match. This CDR3 is 16 amino acids long. In germline, CDR1 is SGHRS, CDR2 YFSETQ. Here the CDR3 DNA reads TGCGCCAGCAGCTTGGGGACTAGCACTATCCCAGATACGCAGTATTTT. This gives the protein CASSLGTSTIPDTQYF.

This chain connects TRBV28 to TRBJ1-6; no clear D. The V end was cut by 5 bases, the J end by 9 bases, with 17 bases between. Germline V gives CDR1 MDHEN, CDR2 SYDVKM. CDR3 length: 15 amino acids. CDR3 loop: CASSIGDGRGSPLHF. For the CDR3, the DNA is TGTGCCAGCAGTATCGGAGACGGGCGAGGTTCACCCCTCCACTTT.

V and J are TRBV12-3 or TRBV12-4 and TRBJ2-7; D unclear. CDR3 length: 13 amino acids. V was cut by 7 bases and J by 9 bases, with 19 bases left in between. As DNA, the CDR3 is TGTGCCAGCACCCCGGACCTCTCACACGGGCAGTACTTC. Residues: CASTPDLSHGQYF.

CDR3 amino acids: CASSLFIEDGSYEQYF. The DNA of the CDR3 is TGTGCCAGCAGTTTATTCATAGAGGACGGCTCCTACGAGCAGTACTTC. The J gene is TRBJ2-7, the V gene TRBV28, with D hard to call. This CDR3 region has 16 residues. Per germline, CDR1 MDHEN and CDR2 SYDVKM. Between the trimmed V and J ends, which lost 1 base and 0 bases, there was a span of 13 bases.

The rearrangement joins TRBV28 to TRBJ2-7; D might be TRBD1 (5 bases). V lost 6 bases and J lost 2, with 14 bases in between. CDR1 is MDHEN, CDR2 SYDVKM, per germline. This CDR3 has 14 residues. CDR3 region: CASRPPGRAYEQYF. DNA of the CDR3: TGTGCCAGCAGGCCCCCCGGCAGGGCCTACGAGCAGTACTTC. The full variable domain, its missing parts supplied by reference TRBV28 and TRBJ2-7, is DVKVTQSSRYLVKRTGEKVFLECVQDMDHENMFWYRQDPGLGLRLIYFSYDVKMKEKGDIPEGYSVSREKKERFSLILESASTNQTSMYLCASRPPGRAYEQYFGPGTRLTVT.

The sample holds a few counts of this clonotype. The chain combines TRBV6-5 with TRBJ2-4; a weak D match, TRBD1 (5 bases). In germline, CDR1 is MNHEY, CDR2 SVGAGI. The CDR3 runs to 15 residues. V was trimmed by 6 bases and J by 4 bases, leaving 16 bases between them. CDR3 DNA: TGTGCCAGCAGCTTAGGGCAGGGCCCAAAAAACATTCAGTACTTC. Its protein product is CASSLGQGPKNIQYF.

The rearrangement joins TRBV3-1 to TRBJ1-1; TRBD1 aligns across 8 bases. This CDR3 is 13 amino acids long. Germline lookup yields CDR1 LGHDT and CDR2 YNNKEL (reference sequence). V trimming: 8 bases; J trimming: 5 bases; junction bases outside the gene matches: 7. The CDR3 DNA is TGTGCCAGCGGGGTAACAGGGGGTACTGAAGCTTTCTTT. Translated: CASGVTGGTEAFF.

The table lists this clonotype with a few counts. The chain links TRBV5-1 to TRBJ2-1; maybe TRBD2 (7 bases). The germline V gene encodes CDR1 SGHRS and CDR2 YFSETQ. The CDR3 covers 15 residues. V lost 3 bases and J lost 7, with 17 bases in between. The CDR3 sequence: CASSSEGGARNEQFF. In nucleotides, the CDR3 is TGCGCCAGCAGCTCGGAGGGGGGGGCGAGGAATGAGCAGTTCTTC.

The chain is built from TRBV6-6 and TRBJ1-2; 7 bases fit TRBD1. Germline lookup yields CDR1 MNHNY and CDR2 SVGAGI (reference sequence). V dropped 8 bases and J dropped 8; count of bases not matched to a gene: 5. The CDR3 is 11 residues long. The CDR3 DNA follows: TGTGCCAGCCAGGGGGGGGGCGGCTACACCTTC. This translates into CASQGGGGYTF.

The chain joins TRBV5-1 to TRBJ2-1; 9 bases agree with TRBD2. This CDR3 is 15 amino acids long. Germline V gene sequence: CDR1 SGHRS, CDR2 YFSETQ. After removal of 0 bases from V and 8 bases from J, the junction contained 6 bases not matched to a gene. CDR3 bases: TGCGCCAGCAGCTTGGAAGCTAGCGGGAAAGATGAGCAGTTCTTC. Translated: CASSLEASGKDEQFF.

The chain employs TRBV24-1 and TRBJ2-5, with D unresolved. This CDR3 comprises 13 residues. V gave up 1 base and J gave up 5 bases, with 7 bases separating them. CDR1 and CDR2 (germline): KGHDR, SFDVKD. CDR3 in amino acids: CATSDFMGETQYF. The DNA of the CDR3 is TGTGCCACCAGTGATTTCATGGGGGAGACCCAGTACTTC.

This rearrangement joins TRBV7-9 to TRBJ2-1; 8 positions match TRBD2. This CDR3 has 13 amino acids. Trimming took 11 bases from V and 2 from J; bases not matched to a gene: 5. CDR1 is SEHNR, CDR2 FQNEAQ, per germline (reference sequence). This chain's CDR3 is CALLGGAYNEQFF. DNA for the CDR3: TGTGCCCTCCTCGGGGGGGCCTACAATGAGCAGTTCTTC.

This rearrangement joins TRBV20-1 to TRBJ2-7; 10 bases fit TRBD2. The germline V gene encodes CDR1 DFQATT and CDR2 SNEGSKA (reference sequence). The CDR3 covers 19 residues. J gave up 3 bases and V 3 bases, and 20 bases lay outside the gene matches. For the CDR3, the DNA is TGCAGTGCTAGCGGATTGGGGCTAGCGGGGGCCGATTCCCGCTACGAGCAGTACTTC. Protein product: CSASGLGLAGADSRYEQYF.

This clonotype has a single count. The V call is TRBV5-1, the J call TRBJ2-1; possible D gene TRBD1, 5 bases. The CDR3 is made up of 14 amino acids. The V end was cut by 5 bases, the J end by 6 bases, with 15 bases between. Germline assignment: CDR1 SGHRS and CDR2 YFSETQ. The CDR3 sequence is CASSKTRVGNEQFF. The CDR3 bases are TGCGCCAGCAGTAAAACCAGGGTAGGCAATGAGCAGTTCTTC. Full variable domain (missing parts from reference TRBV5-1 and TRBJ2-1): KAGVTQTPRYLIKTRGQQVTLSCSPISGHRSVSWYQQTPGQGLQFLFEYFSETQRNKGNFPGRFSGRQFSNSRSEMNVSTLELGDSALYLCASSKTRVGNEQFFGPGTRLTVL.

This clonotype was observed a handful of times. This rearrangement joins TRBV4-2 to TRBJ2-3, with D perhaps TRBD2 (7 bases). Trimming left V 4 bases short and J 0 bases short, with 20 bases between. The CDR3 consists of 18 residues. Germline CDR1 is LGHNA and CDR2 is YNFKEQ. CDR3 sequence: CASSPPGIGGDSTDTQYF. The CDR3, as DNA: TGTGCCAGCAGCCCCCCGGGTATAGGGGGGGATAGCACAGATACGCAGTATTTT.

This clonotype was counted only a few times. The rearrangement links TRBV11-2 to TRBJ2-4; D is possibly TRBD2 (5 bases). This CDR3 has 14 residues. V lost 1 base, J lost 3 bases, and 7 bases lay in between. Germline V gene lookup returns CDR1 SGHAT and CDR2 FQNNGV. The CDR3, as DNA: TGTGCCAGCAGCTTAGCGGGAAACAAAAACATTCAGTACTTC. It translates to CASSLAGNKNIQYF.

This clonotype was observed a few times. The rearrangement links TRBV6-6 to TRBJ1-6; D remains unclear. CDR3 length: 14 residues. V was pared by 6 bases and J by 7 bases, with 13 bases between. Per the germline V gene, CDR1 is MNHNY and CDR2 is SVGAGI (reference sequence). The CDR3 reads CASSYLDPNSPLHF. CDR3 nucleotide sequence: TGTGCCAGCAGCTATCTCGACCCCAATTCACCCCTCCACTTT.

V is TRBV18 and J is TRBJ2-3; 9 bases are a match to TRBD1. The V gene's germline CDR1 is KGHSH and CDR2 LQKENI. Trimming at V came to 3 bases and at J to 4 bases, leaving 8 bases not matched to a gene. The CDR3 has 16 amino acids. Written as DNA, the CDR3 is TGTGCCAGCTCACCCTCCCGGGACAGGGTGCCAGATACGCAGTATTTT. Translation: CASSPSRDRVPDTQYF.

The chain employs TRBV10-3 and TRBJ1-2; D ambiguous. The germline V gene encodes CDR1 ENHRY and CDR2 SYGVKD. CDR3 length: 12 residues. V lost 6 bases and J lost 8, with 13 bases in between. Here the CDR3 DNA reads TGTGCCATCAGGGACGCACCCGAAGGCTACACCTTC. Translated: CAIRDAPEGYTF.

The rearrangement uses TRBV7-9 and TRBJ2-7; D is unresolved. Trimming removed 4 bases from V and 0 bases from J, with 13 bases in between. CDR1 is SEHNR and CDR2 is FQNEAQ in the germline V gene (reference sequence). The CDR3 has 15 residues. CDR3 DNA sequence: TGTGCCAGCAGCTCCCCTCAAACCAGCTCCTACGAGCAGTACTTC. Translating gives CASSSPQTSSYEQYF. Full variable domain (missing parts from reference TRBV7-9 and TRBJ2-7): DTGVSQNPRHKITKRGQNVTFRCDPISEHNRLYWYRQTLGQGPEFLTYFQNEAQLEKSRLLSDRFSAERPKGSFSTLEIQRTEQGDSAMYLCASSSPQTSSYEQYFGPGTRLTVT.

The table lists this clonotype with a few counts. This rearrangement joins TRBV20-1 to TRBJ2-5, with TRBD2 matching 8 bases. Germline CDR1 and CDR2: DFQATT and SNEGSKA (reference sequence). This CDR3 comprises 14 residues. With V trimmed by 5 bases and J by 2 bases, 7 bases remained unmatched. In DNA form, the CDR3 reads TGCAGTGCTGGACTACTAGCGGCTCAAGAGACCCAGTACTTC. It yields the protein CSAGLLAAQETQYF.

On this clonotype: Possible read error: a much larger clone is one base away. V usage is TRBV3-1 and J usage is TRBJ2-1, with 10 bases lining up with TRBD2. The J call may be wrong; the DNA end is better matched by TRBJ2-7. The CDR3 spans 16 residues. CDR1 is LGHDT and CDR2 is YNNKEL in the germline V gene (reference sequence). The CDR3 DNA follows: TGTGCCAGCAGCCAAGGCTGGCTAGCGGGAGCCAATGAGCAGTACTTC. Its protein product is CASSQGWLAGANEQYF.

In this sample, this clonotype turned up a few times. Written as DNA, the CDR3 is TGTGCCAGCAGAACGTCCGGGACAGGGTCTTTTTACGAGCAGTACTTC. It codes for CASRTSGTGSFYEQYF. This chain uses TRBV27 with TRBJ2-7; 9 bases match TRBD1. Germline trimming cut 6 bases from V and 4 bases from J; bases unmatched to any gene: 13. This CDR3 spans 16 amino acids. CDR1 is MNHEY and CDR2 is SMNVEV in the germline V gene (reference sequence).

This chain connects TRBV7-9 to TRBJ2-7; D not certain. Germline assignment: CDR1 SEHNR and CDR2 FQNEAQ (reference sequence). The CDR3 covers 13 residues. The V gene lost 1 base and the J gene lost 3 bases, with 7 bases spanning the gap. The CDR3 region is CASSLGKDYEQYF. DNA for the CDR3: TGTGCCAGCAGCTTAGGGAAGGACTACGAGCAGTACTTC.

Concerning this clonotype itself: A junction end diverges from the germline sequence, so it may reflect a read error. The chain couples TRBV28 to TRBJ1-2; D is uncertain. This CDR3 region has 12 residues. CDR1 is MDHEN and CDR2 is SYDVKM in the germline V gene. The CDR3 is CASCLSNYGYTF. As DNA, the CDR3 is TGTGCCAGCTGTTTATCCAACTATGGCTACACCTTC.

The count of this clonotype is one. The chain carries TRBV5-1 and TRBJ1-6, with D tentatively TRBD1 (5 bases). Germline CDR1 is SGHRS and CDR2 is YFSETQ. Trimming took off 0 bases at V and 0 bases at J, with 10 bases between the two ends. This CDR3 is built from 17 residues. CDR3 in amino acids: CASSLAGTSSYNSPLHF. CDR3 bases: TGCGCCAGCAGCTTGGCGGGGACTAGCTCCTATAATTCACCCCTCCACTTT.